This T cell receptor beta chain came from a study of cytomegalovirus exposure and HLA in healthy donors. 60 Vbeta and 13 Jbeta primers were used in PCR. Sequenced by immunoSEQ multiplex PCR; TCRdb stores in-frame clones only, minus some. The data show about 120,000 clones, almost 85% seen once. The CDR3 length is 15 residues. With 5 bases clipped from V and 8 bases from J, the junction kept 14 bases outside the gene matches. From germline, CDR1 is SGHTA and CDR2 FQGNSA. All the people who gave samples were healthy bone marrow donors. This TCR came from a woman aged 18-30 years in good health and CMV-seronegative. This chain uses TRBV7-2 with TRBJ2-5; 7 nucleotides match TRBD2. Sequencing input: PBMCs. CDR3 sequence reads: CASSPGGAGPHTQYF. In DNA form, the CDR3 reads TGTGCCAGCAGCCCCGGCGGAGCGGGGCCCCATACCCAGTACTTC.